The 13 T cell receptor beta chains below were found in one sample sequenced in a study of PD-1 blockade in classical Hodgkin lymphoma. Libraries were prepared by immunoSEQ multiplex PCR; TCRdb keeps only in-frame clonotypes and omits some of them. This sample carries fewer than 50,000 clones, around four fifths of them seen once, and the ten largest clones take around 35%. The time point denotes: cycle 4 day 1 (C4D1), after more than five weeks of nivolumab. With no exception, relapse followed autologous stem cell transplantation in all patients, and brentuximab vedotin exposure varied. The sequenced sample was peripheral blood mononuclear cells (PBMCs), obtained before the fourth cycle of nivolumab. These TCRs come from a human donor with classical Hodgkin lymphoma.

There are a few counts of this clone. The chain is built from TRBV30 and TRBJ1-1; TRBD1 is a possible D gene (5 bases). Germline V lookup: CDR1 GTSNPN, CDR2 SVGIG (reference sequence). V lost 3 bases to trimming and J lost 11 bases, with 13 bases between them. The CDR3 runs 11 residues. CDR3 sequence: CAWSGGSDAFF. CDR3 nucleotides: TGTGCCTGGAGCGGGGGGAGCGACGCTTTCTTT.

The rearrangement uses TRBV29-1 and TRBJ1-5; D gene ambiguous. V dropped 6 bases and J dropped 5 bases, with 14 bases sitting between them. CDR3 length: 13 amino acids. Germline V gene lookup returns CDR1 SQVTM and CDR2 ANQGSEA. CDR3 bases: TGCAGCGTCCTCGAAAGTTACGATCAGCCCCAGCATTTT. Amino acid sequence: CSVLESYDQPQHF.

The J gene is TRBJ2-5, the V gene TRBV18; the match to TRBD1 covers 7 bases. Germline CDR1 and CDR2: KGHSH and LQKENI. Trimming at V came to 2 bases and at J to 4 bases, leaving 7 bases not matched to a gene. The CDR3 sequence is 15 residues long. The CDR3 DNA is TGTGCCAGCTCACCAAGTACAGGGGTTCGAGAGACCCAGTACTTC. Amino acid sequence: CASSPSTGVRETQYF.

The rearrangement links TRBV6-4 to TRBJ2-1; 7 bases are a match to TRBD2. Germline V gene sequence: CDR1 MRHNA, CDR2 SNTAGT. CDR3 length: 16 residues. Losses at the gene ends were 3 bases for V and 7 bases for J; bases not matched to a gene: 12. The CDR3 DNA reads TGTGCCAGCAGTGAAGGCGGGGCGGGGGTTTGGAATGAGCAGTTCTTC. Its protein is CASSEGGAGVWNEQFF.

This chain links TRBV11-3 with TRBJ1-6; D call uncertain. The CDR3 is 14 residues long. Germline values: CDR1 SGHNT, CDR2 YENEEA. With 0 bases removed from V and 6 bases from J, the gap between germline ends came to 6 bases. This CDR3 reads CASSLESPNSPLHF. The CDR3 DNA follows: TGTGCCAGCAGCTTAGAGTCCCCTAATTCACCCCTCCACTTT.

The chain recombines TRBV7-3 with TRBJ2-3; TRBD1 or TRBD2 may be the D gene (5 bases each). With 5 bases removed from V and 6 bases from J, the gap between germline ends came to 9 bases. Germline CDR1 reads SGHTA; CDR2 reads FQGTGA. This CDR3 contains 12 residues. CDR3 amino acids: CASSPGADTQYF. CDR3 nucleotide sequence: TGTGCCAGCAGCCCCGGGGCGGATACGCAGTATTTT.

The chain carries TRBV7-6 and TRBJ2-5; the D is unclear. CDR3 length: 15 residues. The V gene lost 5 bases and the J gene lost 5 bases, with 18 bases spanning the gap. The germline V gene encodes CDR1 SGHVS and CDR2 FNYEAQ. The CDR3 sequence is CASSPPRALKETQYF. CDR3 bases: TGTGCCAGCAGCCCCCCCCGAGCCCTGAAGGAGACCCAGTACTTC.

The gene calls are TRBV5-6 and TRBJ1-2; the match to TRBD1 covers 7 bases. The CDR3 is made up of 13 amino acids. Germline assignment: CDR1 SGHDT and CDR2 YYEEEE. Trimming removed 4 bases from V and 5 bases from J; junction bases left unmatched: 5. The CDR3 nucleotides read TGTGCCAGCAGCCGAGGGGGCGCTTATGGCTACACCTTC. Translation gives CASSRGGAYGYTF.

The rearrangement uses TRBV4-2 and TRBJ2-1, with D perhaps matching TRBD2 (6 bases). The CDR3 contains 16 residues. V was pared by 1 base and J by 7 bases, with 17 bases between. Germline CDR1 is LGHNA and CDR2 is YNFKEQ. The CDR3 protein is CASSQGLIGRLNEQFF. The CDR3 DNA is TGTGCCAGCAGCCAAGGACTGATAGGGAGGTTGAATGAGCAGTTCTTC.

The chain is built from TRBV4-3 and TRBJ1-1; 8 bases agree with TRBD1. Trimming removed 2 bases from V and 6 bases from J; junction bases left unmatched: 5. Germline assignment: CDR1 LGHNA and CDR2 YSLEER. The CDR3 totals 14 residues. The CDR3 DNA follows: TGCGCCAGCAGCCAACAGGGGGCGAAAGCTGAAGCTTTCTTT. Translating it yields CASSQQGAKAEAFF.

This chain connects TRBV9 to TRBJ1-5, with a weak D call TRBD1 (5 bases). Germline V gene lookup returns CDR1 SGDLS and CDR2 YYNGEE. This CDR3 spans 14 amino acids. Between the trimmed V and J ends, which lost 4 bases and 4 bases, there was a span of 12 bases. DNA of the CDR3: TGTGCCAGCAGCAGGGACGCGACTAATCAGCCCCAGCATTTT. Residues: CASSRDATNQPQHF.

V usage is TRBV5-1 and J usage is TRBJ2-3, with 9 bases lining up with TRBD2. The trim removed 7 bases at V and 0 bases at J, leaving 6 bases unmatched. Germline CDR1 SGHRS, CDR2 YFSETQ. The CDR3 is made up of 15 amino acids. This CDR3 reads CASSLAGPSTDTQYF. DNA of the CDR3: TGCGCCAGCTCGCTAGCGGGGCCTAGCACAGATACGCAGTATTTT.

The chain links TRBV5-1 to TRBJ1-2, with TRBD1 as a possible D gene (5 bases). The germline CDR1 and CDR2 sequences are SGHRS and YFSETQ. The germline V and J ends were trimmed by 4 bases and 2 bases, with 15 bases remaining between them. This CDR3 is 15 amino acids long. CDR3 in DNA: TGCGCCAGCAGCCATTTCGGGGGTCCCAACTATGGCTACACCTTC. Its protein is CASSHFGGPNYGYTF.